The rows below give T cell receptor beta chains drawn from one sample of a study of blood T cell repertoires in COVID-19. Some clones are missing from TCRdb's copy, which holds only in-frame ones; the method was immunoSEQ multiplex PCR. Among roughly 440,000 clones, about nine tenths were seen once, and the ten largest hold roughly 13%. The specimen was peripheral blood. Receptors were obtained from a woman aged 45-65 years with COVID-19, enrolled during active disease. Both conserved end residues are part of each CDR3. The order of the fields is clone size, D gene, J gene, V gene, CDR3 protein, CDR3 DNA. The D gene is left open where the match is weak. The size entry is marked missing in some rows and otherwise reads once, few, many or a size class.

abundance: .; d_gene: .; j_gene: TRBJ1-1; v_gene: TRBV6-4; CDR3aa: CASSESISMNTEAFF; CDR3nt: TGTGCCAGCAGTGAAAGCATTTCCATGAACACTGAAGCTTTCTTT
abundance: .; d_gene: .; j_gene: TRBJ1-3; v_gene: TRBV28; CDR3aa: CASTIRGGNTIYF; CDR3nt: TGTGCCAGCACCATCAGGGGTGGAAACACCATATATTTT
abundance: .; d_gene: .; j_gene: TRBJ1-3; v_gene: TRBV30; CDR3aa: CAWTLYSGNTIYF; CDR3nt: TGTGCCTGGACTCTGTACTCTGGAAACACCATATATTTT
abundance: .; d_gene: .; j_gene: TRBJ1-1; v_gene: TRBV7-6; CDR3aa: CASSLGVVGGAEAFF; CDR3nt: TGTGCCAGCAGCCTCGGTGTGGTCGGGGGAGCTGAAGCTTTCTTT
abundance: .; d_gene: TRBD1; j_gene: TRBJ1-6; v_gene: TRBV6-5; CDR3aa: CASSTRQGDSPLHF; CDR3nt: TGTGCCAGCAGTACCCGACAGGGAGACTCACCCCTCCACTTT
abundance: .; d_gene: .; j_gene: TRBJ1-5; v_gene: TRBV21-1; CDR3aa: CASSKDNRWEGGNQPQHF; CDR3nt: TGTGCCAGCAGCAAAGATAACCGCTGGGAGGGGGGCAATCAGCCCCAGCATTTT
abundance: .; d_gene: .; j_gene: TRBJ1-1; v_gene: TRBV7-9; CDR3aa: CASSSRTAMNTEAFF; CDR3nt: TGTGCCAGCAGCTCCCGGACAGCGATGAACACTGAAGCTTTCTTT
abundance: .; d_gene: .; j_gene: TRBJ1-5; v_gene: TRBV28; CDR3aa: CASTNEPGVNQPQHF; CDR3nt: TGTGCCAGCACCAACGAACCCGGTGTCAATCAGCCCCAGCATTTT
abundance: .; d_gene: TRBD2; j_gene: TRBJ2-2; v_gene: TRBV10-3; CDR3aa: CAISAPSGGSSAGELFF; CDR3nt: TGTGCCATCAGTGCGCCTAGCGGGGGCTCTTCGGCCGGGGAGCTGTTTTTT
abundance: .; d_gene: TRBD2; j_gene: TRBJ2-1; v_gene: TRBV7-3; CDR3aa: CASSSTLAGGRSNEQFF; CDR3nt: TGTGCCAGCAGCTCGACACTAGCGGGGGGGAGAAGCAATGAGCAGTTCTTC
abundance: .; d_gene: .; j_gene: TRBJ1-3; v_gene: TRBV9; CDR3aa: CASSVHLEGDTIYF; CDR3nt: TGTGCCAGCAGCGTACACCTAGAGGGGGACACCATATATTTT
abundance: .; d_gene: .; j_gene: TRBJ1-2; v_gene: TRBV11-2; CDR3aa: CASSLNGLYGYTF; CDR3nt: TGTGCCAGCAGCTTAAACGGGTTGTATGGCTACACCTTC
abundance: .; d_gene: .; j_gene: TRBJ2-7; v_gene: TRBV29-1; CDR3aa: CSVEKGGSYEQYF; CDR3nt: TGCAGCGTTGAAAAGGGAGGCTCCTACGAGCAGTACTTC
abundance: .; d_gene: TRBD1; j_gene: TRBJ2-1; v_gene: TRBV7-8; CDR3aa: CASSLEGGQGSWYNEQFF; CDR3nt: TGTGCCAGCAGCTTAGAAGGGGGACAGGGCTCCTGGTACAATGAGCAGTTCTTC
abundance: few; d_gene: TRBD1; j_gene: TRBJ2-5; v_gene: TRBV5-1; CDR3aa: CASSLGSTGAGETQYF; CDR3nt: TGCGCCAGCAGCTTGGGGTCGACAGGGGCTGGGGAGACCCAGTACTTC
abundance: once; d_gene: .; j_gene: TRBJ2-1; v_gene: TRBV27; CDR3aa: CASIGASNEQFF; CDR3nt: TGTGCCAGCATTGGGGCCTCAAATGAGCAGTTCTTC
abundance: .; d_gene: TRBD2; j_gene: TRBJ2-7; v_gene: TRBV3-1/TRBV3-2; CDR3aa: CASSQGLAGYEQYF; CDR3nt: TGTGCCAGCAGCCAAGGACTAGCGGGGTACGAGCAGTACTTC
abundance: once; d_gene: .; j_gene: TRBJ2-7; v_gene: TRBV12-3/TRBV12-4; CDR3aa: CASSSQSTYEQYF; CDR3nt: TGTGCCAGCAGTTCCCAAAGCACCTACGAGCAGTACTTC
abundance: .; d_gene: .; j_gene: TRBJ1-2; v_gene: TRBV6-1; CDR3aa: CASSEDRDYGYTF; CDR3nt: TGTGCCAGCAGTGAAGACCGAGACTATGGCTACACCTTC
abundance: .; d_gene: TRBD1; j_gene: TRBJ1-1; v_gene: TRBV11-3; CDR3aa: CASSLAGQSFRRFF; CDR3nt: TGTGCCAGCAGCTTGGCGGGACAGTCCTTTAGGAGGTTCTTT
abundance: .; d_gene: TRBD2; j_gene: TRBJ2-5; v_gene: TRBV2; CDR3aa: CASSESSGVAQYF; CDR3nt: TGTGCCAGCAGTGAGTCTAGCGGGGTGGCCCAGTACTTC
abundance: .; d_gene: TRBD2; j_gene: TRBJ2-1; v_gene: TRBV9; CDR3aa: CASSSLFSGGAGNEQFF; CDR3nt: TGTGCCAGCAGTTCGTTATTTAGCGGGGGGGCAGGCAATGAGCAGTTCTTC
abundance: once; d_gene: .; j_gene: TRBJ2-3; v_gene: TRBV13; CDR3aa: CASAGGRYTQYF; CDR3nt: TGTGCCAGCGCCGGGGGACGATATACGCAGTATTTT
abundance: .; d_gene: .; j_gene: TRBJ1-5; v_gene: TRBV5-6; CDR3aa: CASSLGLDSRGGHQPQHF; CDR3nt: TGTGCCAGCAGCTTGGGATTAGACAGCCGGGGAGGTCATCAGCCCCAGCATTTT
abundance: .; d_gene: TRBD1; j_gene: TRBJ2-1; v_gene: TRBV10-3; CDR3aa: CAISEDRDRNEQFF; CDR3nt: TGTGCCATCAGTGAGGATCGGGACAGGAATGAGCAGTTCTTC
abundance: .; d_gene: .; j_gene: TRBJ2-1; v_gene: TRBV3-1/TRBV3-2; CDR3aa: CASSQREGDNEQFF; CDR3nt: TGTGCCAGCAGCCAAAGGGAAGGGGACAATGAGCAGTTCTTC
abundance: .; d_gene: TRBD2; j_gene: TRBJ2-3; v_gene: TRBV5-1; CDR3aa: CASSLGLQRGDTDTQYF; CDR3nt: TGCGCCAGCAGCTTGGGACTCCAGCGGGGGGACACAGATACGCAGTATTTT
abundance: .; d_gene: TRBD2; j_gene: TRBJ2-1; v_gene: TRBV30; CDR3aa: CAWSAKRLAGGSSYNEQFF; CDR3nt: TGTGCCTGGAGTGCCAAACGACTAGCGGGGGGAAGCTCCTACAATGAGCAGTTCTTC